The rows below give T cell receptor beta chains drawn from one sample of a study of graft-versus-host responses after intestinal transplantation. These receptors are not linked to any known antigen. Profiled with immunoSEQ multiplex PCR; TCRdb holds only in-frame clones, not every one. The sample holds some 140,000 clones, over 90% seen once. The material was unstimulated CD4+ T cells sorted from spleen or lymph node cells, obtained before intestinal transplant. All receptors derive from a human donor who received an intestinal transplant. Each CDR3 is given without its conserved first and last residue.

V,J,CDR3
TRBV19,TRBJ2-7,ASSPTGLPDEQY
TRBV19,TRBJ1-4,ASMALDNEKLF
TRBV4-1,TRBJ1-1,ASSRIPGARAF
TRBV7-6,TRBJ2-5,ASSLVGLAGGETQY
TRBV6-5,-,ASSYGLGLGLNEQY
TRBV7-2,TRBJ1-1,ASSLGGDRVRNTEAF
TRBV13,TRBJ2-1,ASSLAAGNEQF
TRBV19,TRBJ1-1,ASSIRQGSDTEAF
TRBV11-2,TRBJ2-6,ASSWTGTTSGANVLT
TRBV5-6,TRBJ2-1,ASSLPSLIYNEQF
TRBV28,TRBJ2-7,ASSLQGGNEQY
TRBV5-1,TRBJ2-7,ASSRRLPGTSGRGEQY
TRBV7-8,TRBJ1-5,ASSLEQGGNQPQH
TRBV14,TRBJ2-1,ASNQGTSGTRYNEQF
TRBV19,TRBJ1-1,ASSIQNTEAF
TRBV28,TRBJ2-5,ASSSPSSSQETQY
TRBV28,TRBJ1-5,ASSLPGQGGNQPQH
TRBV5-1,TRBJ2-1,ASSLGIPTSGLPYNEQF
TRBV4-2,TRBJ2-7,ASSQGLAGENEQY
TRBV19,TRBJ2-1,ASKSAGTGAYNEQF
TRBV4-2,TRBJ2-1,ASSQELASSYNEQF
TRBV6-5,TRBJ2-6,ASSYDSGANVLT
TRBV6-1,TRBJ1-5,ASSLAGGEDQPQH
TRBV5-1,TRBJ1-4,ASRTGLNEKLF
TRBV5-1,TRBJ2-1,ASDFFGTGLYNEQF
TRBV19,TRBJ2-4,ASSIGFIGFNKNIQY
TRBV18,TRBJ2-1,ASSPRGDSYNEQF
TRBV5-1,TRBJ1-3,ASSFSPRTDRSGNTIY
TRBV5-1,TRBJ2-5,ASSLAARGQETQY
TRBV7-6,TRBJ1-1,ASSGRGGVRTEAF
TRBV5-1,TRBJ2-7,ASSLGLPRSYEQY
TRBV9,TRBJ2-1,ASSPRTSGGGDEQF
TRBV6-6,TRBJ2-3,ASRLSGSGAGTQY
TRBV21-1,TRBJ2-2,ASSRPQGNTGELF
TRBV5-4,TRBJ1-1,ASSSGQGASAF
TRBV5-1,TRBJ2-4,ASSLVLGPKGNIQY
TRBV19,TRBJ2-7,ASSGTGESYEQY
TRBV28,TRBJ2-7,ASSWGAGREY
TRBV5-1,TRBJ1-1,ASSLETGMNTEAF
TRBV28,TRBJ1-1,ASSLREEAF
TRBV15,TRBJ2-3,ATSRETSGRAGTQY
TRBV5-1,TRBJ2-1,ASRTGSYNEQF
TRBV30,TRBJ1-3,AWRLQGWGNTIY
TRBV18,TRBJ1-1,ASSRIQNTEAF
TRBV6-5,TRBJ1-2,ASSYLQGNGYT
TRBV30,TRBJ1-1,AWSVPPKGMNTEAF
TRBV6-5,TRBJ1-5,ASSDVSTDQPQH
TRBV2,TRBJ2-2,ASKRLGVGTGELF
TRBV25-1,TRBJ1-2,ASSVLQGGYT
TRBV5-8,TRBJ2-1,ASSFRTSGRGDEQF
TRBV5-1,TRBJ2-1,ASSGGREQF
TRBV11-2,TRBJ2-7,ASSPRTGAPEQY
TRBV10-1,TRBJ2-3,ASQPTGSSTDTQY